This TCR beta chain was identified in a study of T-cell reconstitution after alpha-beta-depleted transplantation in children listed by TCRdb under 2016. Background for the entire study: Using TCR repertoire profiling, the study quantitatively followed how T-cell immune reconstitution unfolded in children after TCRalphabeta/CD19-depleted allogeneic hematopoietic cell transplantation. Overall results and qualifications from the work: About two months after transplant, the apparently early recovery of alphabetaT-cell counts reportedly depended on just several hundred clones that had expanded rapidly and came from non-depleted graft cells. The frequencies of hyperexpanded clones fell over the following months, and after one year, T-cell counts and TCRbeta diversity were mostly attributed to newly produced T cells. In some patients, the high TCRbeta diversity seen at day 60 was put down to recipient T cells and intrathymic progenitors that had survived conditioning.

CDR1 and CDR2, looked up from the germline V gene (reference sequence), are LNHNV and YYDKDF. Here V drops 5 bases and J drops 6 bases, and the junction holds 12 bases not matched to any gene. The CDR3 runs 16 residues from the cysteine to the phenylalanine. The entry retains the CDR3 DNA only, 48 bases that are in frame from base 1. This clonotype was seen many times. Its antigen is currently not known. No qualities accompany the bases; no much larger clone lies one base away. According to the study, the label for this sample's treatment or condition signals: allogeneic hematopoietic cell transplantation with graft depleted of TCRalphabeta T cells and CD19 B cells. TCRalphabeta/CD19-depleted allogeneic hematopoietic cell grafts were given to the transplant recipients, all of whom were children. Libraries were constructed by PCR. Instrument on record: Illumina HiSeq 2500. Molecular barcoding was employed in the preparation of TCR libraries, with unique molecular identifiers being used to normalize TCRbeta repertoire quantification. In TCRdb, the public reads were trimmed at Q25 with fastp and aligned with MiXCR, with productive beta chains retained. Each CDR3 protein gets just one entry, which takes the most common genes and DNA from the rows behind it. For this sample there are 450,000 to 600,000 distinct CDR3 sequences; around 13% appear just once. About 2.2% of the sample comes from the top ten.

Sequencing used PBMCs, mostly from graft donor cells, obtained 360 days after TCRalphabeta/CD19-depleted stem cell transplant. The TCR sequence derives from a male patient younger than 18 who had a stem cell transplant for acute myeloid leukemia, so the T cells may come from the graft donor. The receptor chain draws on TRBV15 and TRBJ2-2; 7 of the junction bases match TRBD1. The CDR3 reads CATSASDRVWAGELFF. The DNA sequence is given as TGTGCCACCAGCGCTTCCGACAGGGTATGGGCCGGGGAGCTGTTTTTT.